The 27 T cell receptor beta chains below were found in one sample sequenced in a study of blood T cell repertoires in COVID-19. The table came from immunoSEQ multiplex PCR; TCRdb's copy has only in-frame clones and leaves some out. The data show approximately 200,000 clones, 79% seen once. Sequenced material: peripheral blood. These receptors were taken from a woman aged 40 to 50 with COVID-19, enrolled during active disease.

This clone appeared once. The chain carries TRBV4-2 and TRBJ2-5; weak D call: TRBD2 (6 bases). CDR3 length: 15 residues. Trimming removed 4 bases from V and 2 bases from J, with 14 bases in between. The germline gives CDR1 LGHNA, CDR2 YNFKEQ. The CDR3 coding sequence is TGTGCCAGCAGCCCCAACGCGGGGCAGCAAGAGACCCAGTACTTC. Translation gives CASSPNAGQQETQYF.

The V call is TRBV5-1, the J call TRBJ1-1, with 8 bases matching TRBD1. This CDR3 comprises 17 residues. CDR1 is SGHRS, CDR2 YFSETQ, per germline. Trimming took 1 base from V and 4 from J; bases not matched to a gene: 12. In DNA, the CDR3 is TGCGCCAGCAGCTTGCTTCTCAGGGGGCGCATAGGCACTGAAGCTTTCTTT. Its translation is CASSLLLRGRIGTEAFF.

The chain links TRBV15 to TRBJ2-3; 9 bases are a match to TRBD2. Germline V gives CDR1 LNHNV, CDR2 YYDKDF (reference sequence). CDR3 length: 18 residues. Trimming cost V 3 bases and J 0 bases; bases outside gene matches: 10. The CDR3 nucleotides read TGTGCCACCAGCAGGCGGGGAGGACTAGCGCCTAGCACAGATACGCAGTATTTT. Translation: CATSRRGGLAPSTDTQYF.

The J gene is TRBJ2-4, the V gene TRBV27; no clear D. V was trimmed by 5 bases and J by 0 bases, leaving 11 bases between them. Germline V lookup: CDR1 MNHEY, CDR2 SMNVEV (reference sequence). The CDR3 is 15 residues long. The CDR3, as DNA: TGTGCCAGCAGTCGTAACACAGTAGCCAAAAACATTCAGTACTTC. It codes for CASSRNTVAKNIQYF.

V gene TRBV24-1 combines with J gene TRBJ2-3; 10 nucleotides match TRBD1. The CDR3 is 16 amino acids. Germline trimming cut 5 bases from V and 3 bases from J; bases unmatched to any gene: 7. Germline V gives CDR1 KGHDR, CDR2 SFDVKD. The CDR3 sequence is CATSARGTGVTDTQYF. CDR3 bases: TGTGCCACCAGTGCCCGCGGGACAGGGGTTACAGATACGCAGTATTTT.

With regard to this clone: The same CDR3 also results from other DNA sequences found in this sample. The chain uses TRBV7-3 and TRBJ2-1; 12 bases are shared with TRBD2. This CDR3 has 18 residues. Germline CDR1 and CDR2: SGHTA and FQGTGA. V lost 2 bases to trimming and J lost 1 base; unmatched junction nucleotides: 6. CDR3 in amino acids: CASSLQASGGGSYNEQFF. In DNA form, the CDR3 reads TGTGCCAGCAGCTTACAGGCTAGCGGGGGGGGGTCCTACAATGAGCAGTTCTTC.

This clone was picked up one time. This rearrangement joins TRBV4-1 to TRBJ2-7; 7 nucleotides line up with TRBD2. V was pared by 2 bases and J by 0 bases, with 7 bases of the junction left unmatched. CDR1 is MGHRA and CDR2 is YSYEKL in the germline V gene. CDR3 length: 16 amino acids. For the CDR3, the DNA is TGCGCCAGCAGCCAATCGAGCGGGGACGTCTCCTACGAGCAGTACTTC. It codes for CASSQSSGDVSYEQYF.

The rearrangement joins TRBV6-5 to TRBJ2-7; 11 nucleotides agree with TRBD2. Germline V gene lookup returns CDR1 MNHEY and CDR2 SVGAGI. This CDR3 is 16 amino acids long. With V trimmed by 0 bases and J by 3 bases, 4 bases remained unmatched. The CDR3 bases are TGTGCCAGCAGTTACTCGGGACTAGCGGCCTTCTACGAGCAGTACTTC. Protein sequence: CASSYSGLAAFYEQYF.

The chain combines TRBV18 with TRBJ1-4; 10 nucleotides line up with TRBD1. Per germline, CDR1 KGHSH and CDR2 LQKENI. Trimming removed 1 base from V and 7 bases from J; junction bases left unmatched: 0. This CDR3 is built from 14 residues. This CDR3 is CASSPRTGGEKLFF. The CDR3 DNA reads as TGTGCCAGCTCACCACGGACAGGGGGTGAAAAACTGTTTTTT.

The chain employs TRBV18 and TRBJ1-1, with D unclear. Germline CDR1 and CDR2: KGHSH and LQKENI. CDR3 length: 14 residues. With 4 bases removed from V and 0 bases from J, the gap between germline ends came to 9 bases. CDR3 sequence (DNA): TGTGCCAGCTCACAACTAAGGCTGAACACTGAAGCTTTCTTT. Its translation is CASSQLRLNTEAFF.

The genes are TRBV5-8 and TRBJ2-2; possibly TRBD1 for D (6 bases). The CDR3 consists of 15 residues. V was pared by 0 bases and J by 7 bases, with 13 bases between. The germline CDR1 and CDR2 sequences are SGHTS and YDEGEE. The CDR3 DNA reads TGTGCCAGCAGCTTGGGGACAGATAAGGGCGGGGAGCTGTTTTTT. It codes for CASSLGTDKGGELFF.

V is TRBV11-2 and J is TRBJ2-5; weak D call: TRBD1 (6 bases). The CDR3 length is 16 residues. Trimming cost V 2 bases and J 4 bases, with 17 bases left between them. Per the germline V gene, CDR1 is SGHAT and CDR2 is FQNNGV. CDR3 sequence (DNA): TGTGCCAGCAGCTTAAGTCGACAGGCCGGAGGAGAGACCCAGTACTTC. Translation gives CASSLSRQAGGETQYF.

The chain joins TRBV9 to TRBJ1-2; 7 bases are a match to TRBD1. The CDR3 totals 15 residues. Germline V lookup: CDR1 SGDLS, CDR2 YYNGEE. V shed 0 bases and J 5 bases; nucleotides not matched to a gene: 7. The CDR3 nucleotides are TGTGCCAGCAGCGTAGGCCAGGGGGAAAGGTATGGCTACACCTTC. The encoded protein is CASSVGQGERYGYTF.

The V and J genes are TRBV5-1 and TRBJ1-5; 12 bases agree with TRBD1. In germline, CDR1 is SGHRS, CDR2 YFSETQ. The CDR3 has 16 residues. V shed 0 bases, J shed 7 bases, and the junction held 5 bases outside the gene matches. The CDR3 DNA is TGCGCCAGCAGCTTGGATGGGACAGGGGGCTTGCAGCCCCAGCATTTT. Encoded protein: CASSLDGTGGLQPQHF.

CDR3 region: CASRRSGRREAQYF. The CDR3 DNA is TGTGCCAGCAGGAGGAGCGGGAGAAGGGAGGCGCAGTATTTT. This chain uses TRBV7-2 with TRBJ2-3; 8 positions agree with TRBD2. The CDR3 totals 14 residues. With 6 bases clipped from V and 10 bases from J, the junction kept 12 bases outside the gene matches. Germline loops: CDR1 SGHTA, CDR2 FQGNSA.

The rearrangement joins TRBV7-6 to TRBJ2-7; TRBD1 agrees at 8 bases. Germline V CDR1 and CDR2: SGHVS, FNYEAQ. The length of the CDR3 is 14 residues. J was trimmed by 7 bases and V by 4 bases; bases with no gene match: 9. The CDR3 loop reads CASSSPPGGGEQYF. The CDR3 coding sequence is TGTGCCAGCAGCTCCCCCCCAGGGGGCGGTGAGCAGTACTTC.

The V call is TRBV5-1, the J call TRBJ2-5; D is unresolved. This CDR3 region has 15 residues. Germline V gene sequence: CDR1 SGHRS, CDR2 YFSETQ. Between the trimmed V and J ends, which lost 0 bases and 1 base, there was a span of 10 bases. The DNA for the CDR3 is TGCGCCAGCAGCTTGGTGTCCCAGGCCCAAGAGACCCAGTACTTC. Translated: CASSLVSQAQETQYF. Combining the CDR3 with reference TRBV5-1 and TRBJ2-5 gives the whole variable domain KAGVTQTPRYLIKTRGQQVTLSCSPISGHRSVSWYQQTPGQGLQFLFEYFSETQRNKGNFPGRFSGRQFSNSRSEMNVSTLELGDSALYLCASSLVSQAQETQYFGPGTRLLVL.

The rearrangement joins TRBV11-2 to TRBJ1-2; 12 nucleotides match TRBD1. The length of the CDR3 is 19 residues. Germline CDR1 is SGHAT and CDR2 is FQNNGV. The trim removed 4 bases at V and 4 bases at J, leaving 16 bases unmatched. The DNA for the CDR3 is TGTGCCAGCAGCTCCGAGTTCGGGACAGGGGGCGGGATTGTCTATGGCTACACCTTC. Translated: CASSSEFGTGGGIVYGYTF.

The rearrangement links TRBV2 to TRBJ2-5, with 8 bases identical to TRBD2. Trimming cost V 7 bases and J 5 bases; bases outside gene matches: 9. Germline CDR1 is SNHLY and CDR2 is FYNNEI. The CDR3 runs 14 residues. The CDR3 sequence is CASNSIAGRETQYF. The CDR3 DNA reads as TGTGCCAGCAATTCGATAGCGGGACGCGAGACCCAGTACTTC. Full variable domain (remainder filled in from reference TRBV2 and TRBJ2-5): EPEVTQTPSHQVTQMGQEVILRCVPISNHLYFYWYRQILGQKVEFLVSFYNNEISEKSEIFDDQFSVERPDGSNFTLKIRSTKLEDSAMYFCASNSIAGRETQYFGPGTRLLVL.

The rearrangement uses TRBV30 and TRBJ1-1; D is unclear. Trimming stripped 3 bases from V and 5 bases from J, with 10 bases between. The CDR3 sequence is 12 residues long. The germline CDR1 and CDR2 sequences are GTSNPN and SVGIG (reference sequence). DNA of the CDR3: TGTGCCTGGAGGAGTATGTGGACTGAAGCTTTCTTT. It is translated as CAWRSMWTEAFF.

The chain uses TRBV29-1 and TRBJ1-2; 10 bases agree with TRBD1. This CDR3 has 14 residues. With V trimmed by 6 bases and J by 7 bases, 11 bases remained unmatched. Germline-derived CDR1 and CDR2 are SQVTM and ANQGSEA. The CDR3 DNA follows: TGCAGCGTAGAAAGAGACAGGGGGCGCGTTGGCTACACCTTC. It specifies CSVERDRGRVGYTF.

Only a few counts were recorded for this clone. Written as DNA, the CDR3 is TGTGCCAGCAGCAAAAGCGGGAATCAGCCCCAGCATTTT. This encodes CASSKSGNQPQHF. V and J are TRBV7-2 and TRBJ1-5; D ambiguous. Germline loops: CDR1 SGHTA, CDR2 FQGNSA. The CDR3 is 13 amino acids. The ends were cut back, 5 bases at V and 4 bases at J, with 9 bases in the middle.

As DNA, the CDR3 is TGTGCCTGGACTAGCTTGCAGACCCAGTACTTC. As protein: CAWTSLQTQYF. The chain employs TRBV30 and TRBJ2-5; maybe TRBD2 (5 bases). The CDR3 is 11 residues long. Trimming stripped 4 bases from V and 6 bases from J, with 9 bases between. Germline CDR1 reads GTSNPN; CDR2 reads SVGIG (reference sequence). The full variable domain, with the rest looked up from reference TRBV30 and TRBJ2-5, is SQTIHQWPATLVQPVGSPLSLECTVEGTSNPNLYWYRQAAGRGLQLLFYSVGIGQISSEVPQNLSASRPQDRQFILSSKKLLLSDSGFYLCAWTSLQTQYFGPGTRLLVL.

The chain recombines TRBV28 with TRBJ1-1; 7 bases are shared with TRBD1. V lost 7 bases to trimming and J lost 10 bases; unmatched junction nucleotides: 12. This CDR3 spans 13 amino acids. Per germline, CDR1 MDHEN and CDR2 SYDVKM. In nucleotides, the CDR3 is TGTGCCAGCACCGCGGAGGGGGCCAGGCGAGCTTTCTTT. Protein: CASTAEGARRAFF.

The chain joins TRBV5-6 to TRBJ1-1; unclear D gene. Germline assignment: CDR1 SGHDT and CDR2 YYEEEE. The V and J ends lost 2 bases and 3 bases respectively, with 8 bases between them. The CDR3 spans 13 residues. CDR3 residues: CASSFIPDTEAFF. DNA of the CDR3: TGTGCCAGCAGCTTCATCCCAGACACTGAAGCTTTCTTT.

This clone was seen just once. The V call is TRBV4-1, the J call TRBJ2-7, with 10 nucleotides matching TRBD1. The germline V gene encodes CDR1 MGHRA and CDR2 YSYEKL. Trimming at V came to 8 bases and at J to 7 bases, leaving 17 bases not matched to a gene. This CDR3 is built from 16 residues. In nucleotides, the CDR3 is TGCGCCAGCCGAAGTCCGGGACAGGGGAAATGGAGTGAGCAGTACTTC. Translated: CASRSPGQGKWSEQYF.

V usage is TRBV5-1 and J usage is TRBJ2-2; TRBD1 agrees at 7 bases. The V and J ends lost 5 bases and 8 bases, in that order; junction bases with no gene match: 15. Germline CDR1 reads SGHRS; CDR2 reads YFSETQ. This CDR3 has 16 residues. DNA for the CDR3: TGCGCCAGCAGACCGACAGGGAGTGACGCTCTAGGGGAGCTGTTTTTT. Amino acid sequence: CASRPTGSDALGELFF.